This TCR beta chain is from a study of blood T cell repertoires in COVID-19. Study-level information: Sites in the United States, Italy and Spain provided acute and convalescent COVID-19 samples.

Sequencing used immunoSEQ multiplex PCR; TCRdb keeps in-frame clones, though not all of them. The sample yields some 230,000 clones, 85% to 90% seen once. CDR3 length: 15 amino acids. Germline CDR1 is SGHRS and CDR2 is YFSETQ. With 2 bases clipped from V and 6 bases from J, the junction kept 4 bases outside the gene matches. The chain recombines TRBV5-1 with TRBJ2-1, with 11 bases fitting TRBD2. The TCR was taken from a woman in her forties or fifties with COVID-19, enrolled during active disease. The source material was peripheral blood. For the CDR3, the DNA is TGCGCCAGCAGCTTACTAGCGGGGGCCACCAATGAGCAGTTCTTC. Amino acid sequence: CASSLLAGATNEQFF.